The entry below describes one TCR beta chain. The CDR3 covers 15 residues. Germline CDR1 SGDLS, CDR2 YYNGEE. The junction had 3 bases not matched to a gene; V was cut back by 2 bases and J by 5 bases. Assay: immunoSEQ multiplex PCR; the TCRdb copy retains only in-frame clones and omits some. The data show over 2 million clones, approximately 90% seen once. These data belong to a study of shared clonotypes between healthy human individuals. This TCR came from a man aged 18 to 29 in good health. Some clones in this sample may be carry-over from other donors' samples. Sample: naive CD4+ T cells from PBMCs. Subset of the sample: CD45RA+ positively selected. The V call is TRBV9, the J call TRBJ2-3; the match to TRBD2 covers 12 bases. The CDR3 sequence is CASSVGLAGLDTQYF. The CDR3 DNA reads TGTGCCAGCAGCGTCGGACTAGCGGGATTAGATACGCAGTATTTT.